Described below is a single T cell receptor (beta chain) sequence and its context. The CDR3 length is 18 residues. Germline V gene sequence: CDR1 MGHRA, CDR2 YSYEKL. V dropped 1 base and J dropped 6; count of bases not matched to a gene: 15. Original processing notes: The authors estimated nucleated cell counts from reference gene primer amplification. Using immunoSEQ multiplex PCR, the repertoire was profiled, and TCRdb retains in-frame clones only, with some absent. V and J calls and clone size are those listed in that table; D and trimming were worked out from the DNA. The data show roughly 250,000 clones, about 87% seen once. This sample stems from a study of blood T cell repertoires in COVID-19. The wider study: Sites across the United States, Italy and Spain contributed samples from acute and convalescent COVID-19. Nucleic acid was either cDNA or gDNA, and it came from T cells, B-cell-depleted T cells, or PBMCs.

The chain employs TRBV4-1 and TRBJ2-1; TRBD2 aligns across 7 bases. The sample consisted of peripheral blood. The sequence was collected from a human donor in a cohort sampled during active COVID-19. CDR3 amino acids: CASSQAAFRGRMLNEQFF. In DNA form, the CDR3 reads TGCGCCAGCAGCCAAGCAGCTTTTCGCGGGAGAATGCTCAATGAGCAGTTCTTC.